These T cell receptor beta chains were read from a single sample in a study of cytomegalovirus exposure and HLA in healthy donors. Only in-frame clones appear in the TCRdb table, and some are missing; sequencing was by immunoSEQ multiplex PCR. In the table there are 150,000 to 200,000 clones, around three quarters of which are singletons. Specimen: PBMCs. These receptors were taken from a woman aged 40 to 49 in good health and CMV-seronegative. Both conserved end residues are part of each CDR3. The D gene is left open where the match is weak. Not every row has a clone size; where given, it reads once, few, many or a size class.

>.|.|TRBJ1-5|TRBV4-1
TGCGCCAGCAGCCAACCCGGACAGAGCCGGCCCCAGCATTTT
CASSQPGQSRPQHF
>.|.|TRBJ2-1|TRBV5-1
TGCGCCAGCAGCTTGGTGGTCGTGGGGGCAGTGAATGAGCAGTTCTTC
CASSLVVVGAVNEQFF
>.|.|TRBJ1-2|TRBV6-6
TGTGCCAGCAGTCCCGCAGCGACCTATGGCTACACCTTC
CASSPAATYGYTF
>TRBD2|once|TRBJ2-1|TRBV4-1
TGCGCCAGCAGCCAATTAGAGGGAGGGAACAAGGAGCAGTTCTTC
CASSQLEGGNKEQFF
>TRBD1|.|TRBJ2-7|TRBV28
TGTGCCAGCAGTTCCACAGGGGGCGAATCCATCAGGTCAGCCTACGAGCAGTACTTC
CASSSTGGESIRSAYEQYF
>TRBD2|.|TRBJ2-3|TRBV14
TGTGCCAGCAGCCAATTAGCGGGGGGCACAGATACGCAGTATTTT
CASSQLAGGTDTQYF
>TRBD1|few|TRBJ2-7|TRBV28
TGTGCCAGCAAAACAGGGGCCTACGAGCAGTACTTC
CASKTGAYEQYF
>.|.|TRBJ1-1|TRBV6-9
TGTGCCAGCAGTTTACTTTTGCGGAACACTGAAGCTTTCTTT
CASSLLLRNTEAFF
>.|few|TRBJ1-1|TRBV29-1
TGCAGCGTTGAGGAAAGAGCAGGGTTTAACACTGAAGCTTTCTTT
CSVEERAGFNTEAFF
>.|.|TRBJ2-1|TRBV2
TGTGCCAGCAGTGAAAGGCGGGCGAGCTCCTACAATGAGCAGTTCTTC
CASSERRASSYNEQFF
>.|.|TRBJ2-7|TRBV5-1
TGCGCCAGCAGCTCTCAACCGGGACAACTCTACGAGCAGTACTTC
CASSSQPGQLYEQYF
>.|.|TRBJ1-4|TRBV9
TGTGCCAGCAGCCCGGGGCGGGTCTGGGGGGCTAATGAAAAACTGTTTTTT
CASSPGRVWGANEKLFF
>TRBD1|.|TRBJ2-5|TRBV4-1
TGCGCCAGCAGCCAAGATTCGCGACAGGGGGAGCGGAAGACCCAGTACTTC
CASSQDSRQGERKTQYF
>.|few|TRBJ1-1|TRBV11-1
TGTGCCAGCAGCTTAGTCCCCGGTCTGAACACTGAAGCTTTCTTT
CASSLVPGLNTEAFF
>.|.|TRBJ2-5|TRBV7-7
TGTGCCAGCAGCTTAGCGGCAGGGGGGCAGAAAGAGACCCAGTACTTC
CASSLAAGGQKETQYF
>.|.|TRBJ1-1|TRBV6-1
TGTGCCAGCAGTGATGGCGGGGTGGCGTCGAACACTGAAGCTTTCTTT
CASSDGGVASNTEAFF
>.|.|TRBJ1-2|TRBV23-1
TGCGCCAGCAGTCAATCGCCCCCGCGGGGGTCGAACTATGGCTACACCTTC
CASSQSPPRGSNYGYTF
>.|.|TRBJ1-1|TRBV7-9
TGTGCCAGCAGCTTAGACGCGGGAGAGAACACTGAAGCTTTCTTT
CASSLDAGENTEAFF
>.|few|TRBJ1-6|TRBV9
TGTGCCAGCAGCGCGGGGGTGGCGGGGGGTTCACCCCTCCACTTT
CASSAGVAGGSPLHF
>TRBD2|.|TRBJ2-5|TRBV9
TGTGCCAGCAGCGTATCTGGGGGGGAAGAGACCCAGTACTTC
CASSVSGGEETQYF
>TRBD1|.|TRBJ2-5|TRBV5-1
TGCGCCAGCAGCATAACCGGGACAGGGGAAGAGACCCAGTACTTC
CASSITGTGEETQYF
>TRBD1|.|TRBJ2-7|TRBV5-4
TGTGCCAGCAGTCCGGGACAGGACTACGAGCAGTACTTC
CASSPGQDYEQYF